Presented here are 9 T cell receptor beta chains from one specimen sequenced in a study of control samples from healthy donors and cancer patients. Only in-frame clones appear in the TCRdb table, and some are missing; sequencing was by immunoSEQ multiplex PCR. The sample lists 45,000 to 55,000 clones; over 85% were seen once. Sequenced material: PBMCs. Receptor source: a woman aged 45-60 years with head and neck cancer.

The chain carries TRBV30 and TRBJ2-1, with D hard to call. Germline CDR1 GTSNPN, CDR2 SVGIG (reference sequence). Trimming cost V 0 bases and J 4 bases, with 7 bases left between them. There are 13 residues in the CDR3. CDR3 nucleotide sequence: TGTGCCTGGAGTGTTGCATTTTACAATGAGCAGTTCTTC. Translated, it gives CAWSVAFYNEQFF.

The V call is TRBV28, the J call TRBJ1-6; TRBD1 agrees at 9 bases. The CDR3 length is 17 residues. Germline lookup yields CDR1 MDHEN and CDR2 SYDVKM. V gave up 4 bases and J gave up 6 bases; unmatched junction bases: 10. The CDR3 sequence: CASSYWGQGNPNSPLHF. The DNA of the CDR3 is TGTGCCAGCAGTTACTGGGGACAGGGTAATCCTAATTCACCCCTCCACTTT.

This chain connects TRBV9 to TRBJ1-6, with 9 bases fitting TRBD1. CDR1 is SGDLS, CDR2 YYNGEE, per germline. J was trimmed by 9 bases and V by 4 bases; bases with no gene match: 5. This CDR3 comprises 14 residues. For the CDR3, the DNA is TGTGCCAGCAGCAACACAGGGGGCGGTTCACCCCTCCACTTT. Residues: CASSNTGGGSPLHF.

The chain couples TRBV2 to TRBJ1-2; TRBD1 matches at 9 bases. After removal of 6 bases from V and 2 bases from J, the junction contained 7 bases not matched to a gene. Germline CDR1 and CDR2: SNHLY and FYNNEI. The CDR3 length is 15 residues. CDR3 in amino acids: CASSPNRGQNYGYTF. CDR3 DNA: TGTGCCAGCAGCCCCAACAGGGGGCAGAACTATGGCTACACCTTC. The full variable domain, completed using reference TRBV2 and TRBJ1-2, is EPEVTQTPSHQVTQMGQEVILRCVPISNHLYFYWYRQILGQKVEFLVSFYNNEISEKSEIFDDQFSVERPDGSNFTLKIRSTKLEDSAMYFCASSPNRGQNYGYTFGSGTRLTVV.

The rearrangement uses TRBV19 and TRBJ1-2; perhaps TRBD1 as D (5 bases). The V gene's germline CDR1 is LNHDA and CDR2 SQIVND (reference sequence). CDR3 size: 15 residues. The germline V and J ends were trimmed by 7 bases and 0 bases, with 15 bases remaining between them. Here the CDR3 reads CASTPDKTSNYGYTF. CDR3 in DNA: TGTGCCAGTACCCCGGACAAGACTTCTAACTATGGCTACACCTTC.

This chain links TRBV24-1 with TRBJ2-5, with TRBD1 matching over 7 bases. The CDR3 loop spans 12 amino acids. Losses at the gene ends were 9 bases for V and 2 bases for J; bases not matched to a gene: 2. Germline CDR1 KGHDR, CDR2 SFDVKD. The CDR3 region has the DNA TGTGCCACCCGACAGGGACAAGAGACCCAGTACTTC. Its translation is CATRQGQETQYF.

The rearrangement links TRBV6-5 to TRBJ2-3, with TRBD2 matching 8 bases. CDR1 MNHEY and CDR2 SVGAGI come from the germline V gene. Trimming took 7 bases from V and 5 from J; bases not matched to a gene: 8. This CDR3 has 14 residues. The CDR3 DNA sequence: TGTGCCAGCATCCCTCGGGAGGGACGAGATACGCAGTATTTT. Its translation is CASIPREGRDTQYF.

The genes are TRBV6-5 and TRBJ2-2; weak D call: TRBD1 (7 bases). Trimming removed 10 bases from V and 3 bases from J, with 12 bases in between. From germline, CDR1 is MNHEY and CDR2 SVGAGI. The CDR3 contains 13 residues. This CDR3 reads CAIRGTYTGELFF. The CDR3 DNA follows: TGTGCCATCAGGGGGACTTACACCGGGGAGCTGTTTTTT.

CDR3 sequence reads: CASSLGEPETQYF. The CDR3 bases are TGTGCCAGCAGCTTAGGAGAGCCAGAGACCCAGTACTTC. The chain uses TRBV7-7 and TRBJ2-5, with D uncertain. V lost 1 base, J lost 4 bases, and 7 bases lay in between. Looked up from germline, CDR1 is SSHAT and CDR2 is FNYEAQ (reference sequence). The CDR3 runs to 13 residues.